Below, one TCR beta chain is given with its context. Measured with immunoSEQ multiplex PCR; TCRdb has only the in-frame clones, and not every one. The repertoire holds 350,000 or so clones, with approximately 89% as singletons. The CDR3 is 16 residues long. J gave up 8 bases and V 11 bases, and 16 bases lay outside the gene matches. Germline CDR1 is MGHRA and CDR2 is YSYEKL. The data originate from a study of blood T cell repertoires in COVID-19. Across the whole study: The United States, Italy and Spain supplied acute and convalescent COVID-19 samples. T cells, B-cell-depleted T cells, or PBMCs supplied cDNA or gDNA.

The clonotype comes from a woman aged 25-40 years with COVID-19, enrolled during active disease. The sample comprised peripheral blood. The chain uses TRBV4-1 and TRBJ2-1; 12 bases align to TRBD2. The CDR3 bases are TGCGCCGCCTCAAGAAGCGGACTAGCGGGAATAGATGAGCAGTTCTTC. It translates to CAASRSGLAGIDEQFF.